This record looks at one TCR beta chain sequence and its context. Antigen: not known. The sample comes from a study of CD4+ T cells in melanoma. Study outcomes and limitations: CD8+ T cell, macrophage and B cell function reportedly correlated with neoantigen-specific CD4+ T cells. Neoantigen-specific CD4+ T cells in melanoma reportedly had diverse differentiation states.

Some clones are missing from TCRdb's copy, which holds only in-frame ones; the method was immunoSEQ multiplex PCR. Of approximately 16,000 clones in the sample, about 62% were seen once. V dropped 3 bases and J dropped 4 bases, with 12 bases sitting between them. Germline values: CDR1 GTSNPN, CDR2 SVGIG (reference sequence). CDR3 length: 13 amino acids. The clonotype comes from a human donor with melanoma. The sequencing input was cells from a culture (not recorded whether cultured in vitro). This rearrangement joins TRBV30 to TRBJ2-5; D might be TRBD2 (5 bases). CDR3 DNA: TGTGCCTGGAGCGGGAATAGCGCAGAGACCCAGTACTTC. Translation: CAWSGNSAETQYF.